This TCR beta chain was sequenced during a study of CD8+ T cells in alopecia areata. cDNA serving as the sequencing template came from extracted, reverse transcribed RNA. Profiling relied on immunoSEQ multiplex PCR, and the TCRdb table lists in-frame clones only, not all of them. The sample holds 69,000 or so clones; approximately 60% are singletons and the top ten take about a sixth. Per germline, CDR1 ENHRY and CDR2 SYGVKD. The CDR3 sequence is 9 residues long. Trimming cost V 8 bases and J 8 bases, with 3 bases left between them. Specimen: CD8+ T cells sorted from blood, collected at week 0. This TCR was sampled from a human donor with alopecia areata. This chain connects TRBV10-3 to TRBJ1-4; D gene unclear. The DNA of the CDR3 is TGTGCCATCGGCGAAAAACTGTTTTTT. Translating it yields CAIGEKLFF.